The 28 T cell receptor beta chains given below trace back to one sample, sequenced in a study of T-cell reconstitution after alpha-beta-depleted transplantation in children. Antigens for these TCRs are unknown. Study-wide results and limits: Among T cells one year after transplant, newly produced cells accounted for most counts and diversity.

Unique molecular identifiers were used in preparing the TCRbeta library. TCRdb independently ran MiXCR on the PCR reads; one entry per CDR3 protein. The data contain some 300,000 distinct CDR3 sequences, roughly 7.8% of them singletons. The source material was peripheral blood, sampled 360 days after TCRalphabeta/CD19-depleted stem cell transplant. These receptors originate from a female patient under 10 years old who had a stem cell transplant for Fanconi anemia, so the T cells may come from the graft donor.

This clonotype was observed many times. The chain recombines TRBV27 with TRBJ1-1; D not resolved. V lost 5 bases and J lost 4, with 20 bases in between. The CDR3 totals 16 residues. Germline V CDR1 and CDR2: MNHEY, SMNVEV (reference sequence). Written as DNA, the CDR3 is TGTGCCAGCAGTCCACACCTCGGACGGCCGGGCACTGAAGCTTTCTTT. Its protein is CASSPHLGRPGTEAFF.

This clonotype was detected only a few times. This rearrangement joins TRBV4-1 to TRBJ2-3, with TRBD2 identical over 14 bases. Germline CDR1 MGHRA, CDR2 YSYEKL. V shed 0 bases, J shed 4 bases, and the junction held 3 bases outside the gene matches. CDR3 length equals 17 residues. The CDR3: CASSQDVTSGGADTQYF. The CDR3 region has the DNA TGCGCCAGCAGCCAAGATGTGACTAGCGGGGGGGCAGATACGCAGTATTTT.

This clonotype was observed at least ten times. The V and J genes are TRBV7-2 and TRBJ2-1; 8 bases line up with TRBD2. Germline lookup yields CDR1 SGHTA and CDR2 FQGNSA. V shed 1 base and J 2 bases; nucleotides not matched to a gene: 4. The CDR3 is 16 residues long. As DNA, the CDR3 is TGTGCCAGCAGCTTAGGAGGTAGCGGGACCTACAATGAGCAGTTCTTC. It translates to CASSLGGSGTYNEQFF.

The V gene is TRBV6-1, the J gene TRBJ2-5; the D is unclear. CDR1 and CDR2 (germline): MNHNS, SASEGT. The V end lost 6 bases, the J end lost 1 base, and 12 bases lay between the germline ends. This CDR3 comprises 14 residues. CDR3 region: CASRRLISQETQYF. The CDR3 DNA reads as TGTGCCAGCAGGCGACTCATAAGCCAAGAGACCCAGTACTTC.

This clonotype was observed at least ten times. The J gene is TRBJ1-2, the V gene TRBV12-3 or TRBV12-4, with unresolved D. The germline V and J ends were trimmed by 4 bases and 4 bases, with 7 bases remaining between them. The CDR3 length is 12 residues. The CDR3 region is CASSSDTYGYTF. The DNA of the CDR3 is TGTGCCAGCAGTTCAGACACCTATGGCTACACCTTC.

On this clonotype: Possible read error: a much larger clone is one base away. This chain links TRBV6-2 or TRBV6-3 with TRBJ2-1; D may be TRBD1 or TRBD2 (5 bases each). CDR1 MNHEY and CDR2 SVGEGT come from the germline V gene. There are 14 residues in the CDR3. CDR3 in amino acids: CVSIHKEGYNEQFF. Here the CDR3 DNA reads TGTGTCAGCATCCATAAAGAGGGGTACAATGAGCAGTTCTTC.

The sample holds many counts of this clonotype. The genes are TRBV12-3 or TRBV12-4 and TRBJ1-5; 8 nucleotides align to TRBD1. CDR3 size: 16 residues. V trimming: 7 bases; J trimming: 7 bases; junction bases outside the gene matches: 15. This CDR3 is CASTEQGASGGQPQHF. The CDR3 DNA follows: TGTGCCAGCACAGAGCAGGGGGCGTCGGGGGGACAGCCCCAGCATTTT.

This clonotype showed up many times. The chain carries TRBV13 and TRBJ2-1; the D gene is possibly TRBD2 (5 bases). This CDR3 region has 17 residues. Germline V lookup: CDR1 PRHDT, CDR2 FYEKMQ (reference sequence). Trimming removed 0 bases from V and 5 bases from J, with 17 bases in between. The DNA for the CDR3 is TGTGCCAGCAGCTTAGGTCTCCGGACTCGAAACGACAATGAGCAGTTCTTC. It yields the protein CASSLGLRTRNDNEQFF.

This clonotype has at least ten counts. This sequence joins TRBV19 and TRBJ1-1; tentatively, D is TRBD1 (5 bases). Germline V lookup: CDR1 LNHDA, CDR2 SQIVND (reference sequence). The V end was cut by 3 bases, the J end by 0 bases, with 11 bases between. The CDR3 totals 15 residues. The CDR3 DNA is TGTGCCAGTAGTATGTCTATAGGGGTGAACACTGAAGCTTTCTTT. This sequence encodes CASSMSIGVNTEAFF.

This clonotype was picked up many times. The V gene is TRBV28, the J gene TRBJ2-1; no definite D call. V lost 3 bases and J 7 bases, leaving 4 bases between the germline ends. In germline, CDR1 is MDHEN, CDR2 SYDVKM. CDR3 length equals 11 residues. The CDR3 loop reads CASSFPNEQFF. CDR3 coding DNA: TGTGCCAGCAGTTTTCCGAATGAGCAGTTCTTC.

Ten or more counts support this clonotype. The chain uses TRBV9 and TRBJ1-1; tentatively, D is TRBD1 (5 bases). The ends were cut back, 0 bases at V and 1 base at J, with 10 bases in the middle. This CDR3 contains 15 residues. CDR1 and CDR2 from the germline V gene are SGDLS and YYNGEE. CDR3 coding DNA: TGTGCCAGCAGCGTAGGACAGATGAGGAACACTGAAGCTTTCTTT. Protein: CASSVGQMRNTEAFF. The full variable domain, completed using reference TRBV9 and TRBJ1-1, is DSGVTQTPKHLITATGQRVTLRCSPRSGDLSVYWYQQSLDQGLQFLIQYYNGEERAKGNILERFSAQQFPDLHSELNLSSLELGDSALYFCASSVGQMRNTEAFFGQGTRLTVV.

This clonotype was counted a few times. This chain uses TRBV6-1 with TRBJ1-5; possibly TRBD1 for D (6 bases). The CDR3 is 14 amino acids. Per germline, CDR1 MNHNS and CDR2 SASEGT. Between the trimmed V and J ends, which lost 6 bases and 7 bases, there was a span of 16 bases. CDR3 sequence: CASSRDKGDQPQHF. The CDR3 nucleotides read TGTGCCAGCAGCCGGGACAAGGGAGACCAGCCCCAGCATTTT.

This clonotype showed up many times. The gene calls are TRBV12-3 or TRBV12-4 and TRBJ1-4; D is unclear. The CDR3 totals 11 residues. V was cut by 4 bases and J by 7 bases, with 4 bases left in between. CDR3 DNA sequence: TGTGCCAGCAGTTCAGTTGAAAAACTGTTTTTT. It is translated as CASSSVEKLFF.

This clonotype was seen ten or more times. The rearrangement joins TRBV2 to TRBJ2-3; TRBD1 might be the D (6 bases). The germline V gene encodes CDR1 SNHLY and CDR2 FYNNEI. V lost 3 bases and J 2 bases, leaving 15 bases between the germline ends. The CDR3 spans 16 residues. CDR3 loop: CASSERTVLNTDTQYF. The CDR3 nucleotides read TGTGCCAGCAGTGAGAGGACAGTTCTCAACACAGATACGCAGTATTTT. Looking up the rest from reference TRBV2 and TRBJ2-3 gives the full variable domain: EPEVTQTPSHQVTQMGQEVILRCVPISNHLYFYWYRQILGQKVEFLVSFYNNEISEKSEIFDDQFSVERPDGSNFTLKIRSTKLEDSAMYFCASSERTVLNTDTQYFGPGTRLTVL.

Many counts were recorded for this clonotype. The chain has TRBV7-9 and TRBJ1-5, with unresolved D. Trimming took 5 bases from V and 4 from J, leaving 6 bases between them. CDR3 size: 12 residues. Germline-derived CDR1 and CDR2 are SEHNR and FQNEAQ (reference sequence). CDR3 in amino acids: CASSRPNQPQHF. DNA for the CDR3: TGTGCCAGCAGCCGACCGAATCAGCCCCAGCATTTT.

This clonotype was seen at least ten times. The CDR3: CASSGLRFTDTQYF. DNA for the CDR3: TGTGCCAGCAGCGGACTCAGGTTCACAGATACGCAGTATTTT. The chain combines TRBV28 with TRBJ2-3, with D maybe TRBD2 (5 bases). Germline V gene sequence: CDR1 MDHEN, CDR2 SYDVKM. This CDR3 comprises 14 residues. V lost 6 bases and J 2 bases, leaving 12 bases between the germline ends.

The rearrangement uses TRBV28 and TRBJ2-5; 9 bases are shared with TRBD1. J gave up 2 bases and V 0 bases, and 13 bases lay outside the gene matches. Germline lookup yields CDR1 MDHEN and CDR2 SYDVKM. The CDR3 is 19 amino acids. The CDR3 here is CASSLWRSTGGFLQETQYF. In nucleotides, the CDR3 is TGTGCCAGCAGTTTATGGAGGTCGACAGGGGGGTTTCTTCAAGAGACCCAGTACTTC.

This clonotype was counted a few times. The CDR3 loop is CASSQLTSGGQHEQYF. Written as DNA, the CDR3 is TGTGCCAGCAGCCAATTGACTAGCGGGGGGCAACACGAGCAGTACTTC. The chain joins TRBV14 to TRBJ2-7; 13 nucleotides align to TRBD2. From germline, CDR1 is SGHDN and CDR2 FVKESK. The CDR3 contains 16 residues. V shed 2 bases, J shed 5 bases, and the junction held 6 bases outside the gene matches.

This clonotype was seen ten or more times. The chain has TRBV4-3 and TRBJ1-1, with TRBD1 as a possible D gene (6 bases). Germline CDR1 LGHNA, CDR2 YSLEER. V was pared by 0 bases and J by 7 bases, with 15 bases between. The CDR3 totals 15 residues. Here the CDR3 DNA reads TGCGCCAGCAGCCAAGATCCGGCAGGGGAAGTTGAAGCTTTCTTT. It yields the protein CASSQDPAGEVEAFF.

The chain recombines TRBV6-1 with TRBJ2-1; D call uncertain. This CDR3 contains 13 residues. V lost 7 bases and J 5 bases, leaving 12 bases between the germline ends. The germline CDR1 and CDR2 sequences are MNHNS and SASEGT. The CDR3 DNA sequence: TGTGCCAGCAAGAGTGGGATACACAATGAGCAGTTCTTC. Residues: CASKSGIHNEQFF.

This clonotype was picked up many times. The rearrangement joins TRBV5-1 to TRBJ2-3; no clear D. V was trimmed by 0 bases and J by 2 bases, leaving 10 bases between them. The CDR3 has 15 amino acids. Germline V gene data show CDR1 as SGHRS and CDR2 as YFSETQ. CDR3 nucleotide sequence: TGCGCCAGCAGCTTGGGACGGCCGAACACAGATACGCAGTATTTT. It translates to CASSLGRPNTDTQYF.

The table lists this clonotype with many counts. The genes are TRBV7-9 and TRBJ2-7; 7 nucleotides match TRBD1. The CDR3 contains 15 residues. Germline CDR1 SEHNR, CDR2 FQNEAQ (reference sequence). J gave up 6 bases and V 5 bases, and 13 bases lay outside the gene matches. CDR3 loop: CASSLDRPNWGEQYF. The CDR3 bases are TGTGCCAGCAGCCTGGACAGGCCAAACTGGGGCGAGCAGTACTTC.

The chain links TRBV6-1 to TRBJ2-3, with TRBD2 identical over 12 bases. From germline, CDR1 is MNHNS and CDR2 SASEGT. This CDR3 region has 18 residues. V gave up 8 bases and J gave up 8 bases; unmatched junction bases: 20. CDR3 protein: CASSFLAGGLAGAITQYF. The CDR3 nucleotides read TGTGCCAGCTCGTTCCTAGCGGGAGGGCTAGCGGGGGCGATTACGCAGTATTTT.

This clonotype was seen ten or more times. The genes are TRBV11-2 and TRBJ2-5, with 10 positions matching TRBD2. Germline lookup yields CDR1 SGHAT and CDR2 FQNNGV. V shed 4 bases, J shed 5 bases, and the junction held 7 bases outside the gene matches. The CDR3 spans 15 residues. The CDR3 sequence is CASSSKTSGVETQYF. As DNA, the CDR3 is TGTGCCAGCAGCTCAAAAACTAGCGGGGTGGAGACCCAGTACTTC.

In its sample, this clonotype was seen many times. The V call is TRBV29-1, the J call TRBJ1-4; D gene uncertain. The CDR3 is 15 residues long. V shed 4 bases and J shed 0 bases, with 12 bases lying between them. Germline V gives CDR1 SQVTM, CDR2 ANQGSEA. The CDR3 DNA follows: TGCAGCGTTGGGGTCCACGGTGCAACTAATGAAAAACTGTTTTTT. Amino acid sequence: CSVGVHGATNEKLFF.

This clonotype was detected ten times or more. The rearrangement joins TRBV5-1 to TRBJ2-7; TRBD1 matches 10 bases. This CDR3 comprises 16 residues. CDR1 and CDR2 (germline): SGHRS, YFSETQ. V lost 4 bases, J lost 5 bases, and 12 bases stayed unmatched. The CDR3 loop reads CASSTETGTGVNEQYF. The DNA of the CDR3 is TGCGCCAGCAGCACAGAAACCGGGACAGGGGTCAACGAGCAGTACTTC.

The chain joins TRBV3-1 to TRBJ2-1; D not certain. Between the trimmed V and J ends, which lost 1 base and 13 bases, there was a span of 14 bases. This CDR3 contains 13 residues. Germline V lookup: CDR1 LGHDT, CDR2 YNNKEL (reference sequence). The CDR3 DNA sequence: TGTGCCAGCAGCCAAGTGTCCGGATCTACACAGTTCTTC. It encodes CASSQVSGSTQFF.

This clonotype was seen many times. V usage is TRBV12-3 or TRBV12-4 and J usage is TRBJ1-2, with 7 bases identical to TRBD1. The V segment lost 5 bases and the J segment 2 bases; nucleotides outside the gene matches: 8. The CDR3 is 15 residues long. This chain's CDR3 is CASSTRTGLNYGYTF. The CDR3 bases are TGTGCCAGCAGTACCCGGACAGGACTCAACTATGGCTACACCTTC.